This T cell receptor (beta chain) appears in the sequencing data of a study of T cells after yellow fever vaccination. Germline V CDR1 and CDR2: ENHRY, SYGVKD. CDR3 length: 16 amino acids. The V gene end was trimmed by 4 bases and the J gene end by 0 bases; junction bases not matched to a gene: 9. Each CDR3 protein is one row after TCRdb ran MiXCR on the 5' RACE reads. The repertoire includes 450,000 to 550,000 distinct CDR3 sequences, roughly a fifth of them detected once, and roughly a sixth sits in the top ten. The rearrangement links TRBV10-3 to TRBJ2-7, with 7 bases identical to TRBD1. This clonotype was sampled from a man aged 18 to 29 who received the YFV17D yellow fever vaccine. The sample was PBMCs, taken 21 days after the first yellow fever vaccination. The CDR3 is CAISARQGPSSYEQYF. In nucleotides, the CDR3 is TGTGCCATCAGTGCAAGACAGGGCCCCAGCTCCTACGAGCAGTACTTC.